The sequence of this T cell receptor beta chain was determined in a study of T cells in localized non-small cell lung cancer. General study results and limits: Overall survival was longer when the density of T cells in the blood was higher.

Data came from immunoSEQ multiplex PCR; TCRdb stores just in-frame clones and leaves some out. Among roughly 16,000 clones listed, approximately 85% were seen once. About this clone itself: Its antigen is undetermined.

V lost 4 bases and J lost 3, with 16 bases in between. CDR3 length: 15 amino acids. Germline loops: CDR1 MDHEN, CDR2 SYDVKM. This clonotype was sampled from a woman between 35 and 75 years old with stage I lung adenocarcinoma. The chain couples TRBV28 to TRBJ2-7; D call uncertain. The specimen was peripheral blood, collected before any cancer treatment. CDR3 coding DNA: TGTGCCAGCAGTTCACTAAGGTCAACGGGCTACGAGCAGTACTTC. Amino acids: CASSSLRSTGYEQYF.